One sample yielded the 28 T cell receptor beta chains listed below, sequenced in a study of control samples from healthy donors and cancer patients. Profiled with immunoSEQ multiplex PCR; TCRdb holds only in-frame clones, not every one. Here the sample spans tens of thousands of clones, over 75% being singletons. What was sequenced was blood. Receptor source: a man aged 40-49 years in good health.

The rearrangement uses TRBV30 and TRBJ1-2, with D perhaps matching TRBD1 (5 bases). The germline V gene encodes CDR1 GTSNPN and CDR2 SVGIG (reference sequence). With 0 bases removed from V and 8 bases from J, the gap between germline ends came to 10 bases. This CDR3 comprises 12 residues. This chain's CDR3 is CAWSVSDSGYTF. CDR3 coding DNA: TGTGCCTGGAGTGTTAGTGACAGCGGCTACACCTTC.

The chain joins TRBV3-1 (or the pseudogene TRBV3-2) to TRBJ1-6; the D is unclear. There are 13 residues in the CDR3. The ends were cut back, 4 bases at V and 3 bases at J, with 4 bases in the middle. Per the germline V gene, CDR1 is LGHDT and CDR2 is YNNKEL (reference sequence). CDR3 nucleotide sequence: TGTGCCAGCAGCCCGGACTATAATTCACCCCTCCACTTT. Residues: CASSPDYNSPLHF.

This clone has only one observation. V is TRBV2 and J is TRBJ2-2; D is possibly TRBD1 (5 bases). Trimming shortened V by 8 bases and J by 2 bases, and 9 bases separated the two germline ends. The CDR3 is 13 residues long. Germline lookup yields CDR1 SNHLY and CDR2 FYNNEI. The CDR3 region is CASSRGNTGELFF. CDR3 sequence (DNA): TGTGCCAGCTCTAGGGGTAACACCGGGGAGCTGTTTTTT.

This rearrangement joins TRBV18 to TRBJ1-2, with D hard to call. There are 14 residues in the CDR3. V was cut by 3 bases and J by 9 bases, with 17 bases left in between. Germline loops: CDR1 KGHSH, CDR2 LQKENI. Here the CDR3 reads CASSPPIGGGRYTF. The CDR3 nucleotides are TGTGCCAGCTCACCCCCAATTGGCGGTGGGCGCTACACCTTC.

A few counts support this clone. The chain is built from TRBV7-3 and TRBJ2-2, with TRBD2 matching 12 bases. The CDR3 has 16 amino acids. The J segment lost 8 bases and the V segment lost 4 bases, leaving 8 bases of the junction unmatched. CDR1 is SGHTA, CDR2 FQGTGA, per germline. CDR3 amino acids: CASSSPSGRARGELFF. The CDR3 DNA sequence: TGTGCCAGCAGCTCCCCTAGCGGGAGGGCACGGGGGGAGCTGTTTTTT.

The CDR3 DNA is TGTGCCAGCAGCTTAGGGACGAATGAGCAGTTCTTC. It specifies CASSLGTNEQFF. The rearrangement uses TRBV7-9 and TRBJ2-1, with D unclear. V was pared by 1 base and J by 7 bases, with 5 bases between. CDR1 is SEHNR and CDR2 is FQNEAQ in the germline V gene (reference sequence). This CDR3 region has 12 residues.

The chain joins TRBV4-2 to TRBJ2-3; D gene ambiguous. CDR1 is LGHNA and CDR2 is YNFKEQ in the germline V gene. Trimming took 1 base from V and 0 from J, leaving 8 bases between them. The CDR3 extends over 15 amino acids. CDR3 nucleotide sequence: TGTGCCAGCAGCCAAGCACTGACAAGCACAGATACGCAGTATTTT. Translation: CASSQALTSTDTQYF.

This chain joins TRBV20-1 and TRBJ1-1; D unresolved. Germline V gene sequence: CDR1 DFQATT, CDR2 SNEGSKA (reference sequence). V was pared by 8 bases and J by 6 bases, with 13 bases between. The CDR3 spans 11 residues. CDR3 sequence (DNA): TGCAGTTTACTCAGTCGGGCTGAAGCTTTCTTT. Translation gives CSLLSRAEAFF.

For this clone: Mismatch with germline at one junction end may stem from a read error. This sequence joins TRBV2 and TRBJ2-7; D is possibly TRBD2 (6 bases). The CDR3 totals 11 residues. Germline CDR1 SNHLY, CDR2 FYNNEI. Written as DNA, the CDR3 is TGTGCCAGCAGTCAGACGGGGGATTGCCACTTC. It encodes CASSQTGDCHF.

V gene TRBV28 combines with J gene TRBJ1-1; unclear D gene. The CDR3 is made up of 15 amino acids. Trimming took off 2 bases at V and 0 bases at J, with 10 bases between the two ends. Germline CDR1 MDHEN, CDR2 SYDVKM. CDR3 in DNA: TGTGCCAGCAGTTTAAAGCAGCTCATGAACACTGAAGCTTTCTTT. Translated, it gives CASSLKQLMNTEAFF. Drawing the rest from reference TRBV28 and TRBJ1-1, the complete variable domain is DVKVTQSSRYLVKRTGEKVFLECVQDMDHENMFWYRQDPGLGLRLIYFSYDVKMKEKGDIPEGYSVSREKKERFSLILESASTNQTSMYLCASSLKQLMNTEAFFGQGTRLTVV.

This clone was recorded only once. The genes are TRBV9 and TRBJ1-2; TRBD1 aligns across 7 bases. V dropped 0 bases and J dropped 8; count of bases not matched to a gene: 4. The CDR3 has 13 residues. Germline V gene data show CDR1 as SGDLS and CDR2 as YYNGEE. CDR3 sequence reads: CASSVEGALGYTF. DNA for the CDR3: TGTGCCAGCAGCGTAGAGGGGGCGTTGGGCTACACCTTC.

The genes are TRBV4-1 and TRBJ1-5; D not resolved. Germline CDR1 and CDR2: MGHRA and YSYEKL. Trimming shortened V by 0 bases and J by 7 bases, and 13 bases separated the two germline ends. CDR3 size: 15 residues. This CDR3 reads CASSQDSPSPQPQHF. For the CDR3, the DNA is TGCGCCAGCAGCCAAGACTCGCCTAGCCCACAGCCCCAGCATTTT.

V is TRBV9 and J is TRBJ1-1; tentatively, D is TRBD1 (6 bases). The CDR3 extends over 14 amino acids. Trimming took 0 bases from V and 4 from J, leaving 10 bases between them. The germline V gene encodes CDR1 SGDLS and CDR2 YYNGEE. In DNA, the CDR3 is TGTGCCAGCAGCGTAGGGGGGGCGCTCACTGAAGCTTTCTTT. Translation: CASSVGGALTEAFF.

In this sample, this clone turned up a few times. The rearrangement uses TRBV6-5 and TRBJ1-1, with D possibly being TRBD1 (6 bases). The germline V gene encodes CDR1 MNHEY and CDR2 SVGAGI. This CDR3 has 11 residues. The V gene lost 6 bases and the J gene lost 7 bases, with 9 bases spanning the gap. CDR3 in amino acids: CASSSTGEAFF. The CDR3 DNA sequence: TGTGCCAGCAGCTCGACAGGTGAAGCTTTCTTT.

The V gene is TRBV7-9, the J gene TRBJ2-2; D gene uncertain. Looked up from germline, CDR1 is SEHNR and CDR2 is FQNEAQ (reference sequence). Trimming shortened V by 5 bases and J by 6 bases, and 10 bases separated the two germline ends. This CDR3 spans 13 amino acids. CDR3 sequence reads: CASSPPKSGELFF. In DNA, the CDR3 is TGTGCCAGCAGCCCACCGAAGTCCGGGGAGCTGTTTTTT.

The chain has TRBV7-8 and TRBJ1-5; TRBD1 is a possible D gene (6 bases). Trimming took 1 base from V and 5 from J, leaving 12 bases between them. The CDR3 spans 15 residues. CDR1 is SGHVS, CDR2 FQNEAQ, per germline. The CDR3 DNA reads as TGTGCCAGCAGCTTAGGGGCGGGGGGCCATCAGCCCCAGCATTTT. Translation gives CASSLGAGGHQPQHF.

The rearrangement uses TRBV5-1 and TRBJ2-7; 8 positions match TRBD1. This CDR3 comprises 16 residues. Losses at the gene ends were 3 bases for V and 2 bases for J; bases not matched to a gene: 10. Per germline, CDR1 SGHRS and CDR2 YFSETQ. CDR3 sequence (DNA): TGCGCCAGCAGCTCCTTGAGGGGGGACAGGCCCTACGAGCAGTACTTC. Translated, it gives CASSSLRGDRPYEQYF.

The chain employs TRBV18 and TRBJ1-2; D is ambiguous. The CDR3 spans 16 residues. V lost 0 bases and J lost 4, with 15 bases in between. Germline CDR1 KGHSH, CDR2 LQKENI. The CDR3 nucleotides are TGTGCCAGCTCACCACCGTATGACATCCTCTCCTATGGCTACACCTTC. As protein: CASSPPYDILSYGYTF. The full variable domain, with the rest looked up from reference TRBV18 and TRBJ1-2, is NAGVMQNPRHLVRRRGQEARLRCSPMKGHSHVYWYRQLPEEGLKFMVYLQKENIIDESGMPKERFSAEFPKEGPSILRIQQVVRGDSAAYFCASSPPYDILSYGYTFGSGTRLTVV.

This rearrangement joins TRBV9 to TRBJ2-3, with TRBD1 matching 7 bases. V gave up 2 bases and J gave up 6 bases; unmatched junction bases: 9. Germline CDR1 reads SGDLS; CDR2 reads YYNGEE. The CDR3 covers 15 residues. This chain's CDR3 is CASSVWTGSWDTQYF. CDR3 DNA: TGTGCCAGCAGCGTGTGGACAGGATCATGGGATACGCAGTATTTT.

This clone occurred a few times. The J gene is TRBJ1-1, the V gene TRBV6-1; D gene ambiguous. Trimming took 2 bases from V and 0 from J, leaving 4 bases between them. This CDR3 contains 13 residues. CDR1 is MNHNS and CDR2 is SASEGT in the germline V gene. CDR3 loop: CASSESLNTEAFF. Here the CDR3 DNA reads TGTGCCAGCAGTGAATCCCTGAACACTGAAGCTTTCTTT.

The chain links TRBV11-3 to TRBJ1-3; no reliable D call. Trimming took off 1 base at V and 4 bases at J, with 5 bases between the two ends. This CDR3 comprises 13 residues. Germline V gives CDR1 SGHNT, CDR2 YENEEA. For the CDR3, the DNA is TGTGCCAGCAGCTTAGTCGACGGAAACACCATATATTTT. Translation gives CASSLVDGNTIYF.

This chain uses TRBV5-5 with TRBJ2-7; no clear D gene. The ends were cut back, 0 bases at V and 2 bases at J, with 15 bases in the middle. The CDR3 has 16 amino acids. In germline, CDR1 is SGHKS, CDR2 YYEKEE (reference sequence). DNA for the CDR3: TGTGCCAGCAGCTTGGACGGACGAGGACGGACCTACGAGCAGTACTTC. Translating gives CASSLDGRGRTYEQYF.

J is TRBJ1-4 and V is TRBV14; D is unresolved. Germline CDR1 reads SGHDN; CDR2 reads FVKESK. The germline V and J ends were trimmed by 4 bases and 0 bases, with 9 bases remaining between them. The CDR3 is 15 amino acids. CDR3 sequence: CASSREFATNEKLFF. CDR3 in DNA: TGTGCCAGCAGCCGGGAGTTTGCAACTAATGAAAAACTGTTTTTT.

V and J are TRBV18 and TRBJ1-5; 9 positions match TRBD1. In germline, CDR1 is KGHSH, CDR2 LQKENI. This CDR3 comprises 18 residues. Germline trimming cut 2 bases from V and 2 bases from J; bases unmatched to any gene: 10. The CDR3 sequence is CASSPYDRGTFGNQPQHF. The CDR3 nucleotides read TGTGCCAGCTCACCATACGACAGGGGGACGTTTGGCAATCAGCCCCAGCATTTT.

This chain joins TRBV7-9 and TRBJ1-1; D might be TRBD1 (5 bases). Trimming shortened V by 3 bases and J by 0 bases, and 8 bases separated the two germline ends. CDR3 size: 14 residues. Looked up from germline, CDR1 is SEHNR and CDR2 is FQNEAQ (reference sequence). The CDR3 DNA sequence: TGTGCCAGCAGCTTTGGAGGGGTGAACACTGAAGCTTTCTTT. Translated, it gives CASSFGGVNTEAFF.

CDR3 region: CASSPESYGYTF. The CDR3, as DNA: TGTGCCAGCTCACCGGAAAGCTATGGCTACACCTTC. This chain uses TRBV18 with TRBJ1-2; D not resolved. CDR1 is KGHSH, CDR2 LQKENI, per germline. The length of the CDR3 is 12 residues. V was pared by 3 bases and J by 4 bases, with 6 bases between.

The chain carries TRBV7-2 and TRBJ2-7; TRBD1 aligns across 9 bases. This CDR3 comprises 15 residues. In germline, CDR1 is SGHTA, CDR2 FQGNSA. The V and J ends lost 2 bases and 5 bases, in that order; junction bases with no gene match: 7. CDR3 region: CASSLWDRVSNEQYF. The CDR3 nucleotides are TGTGCCAGCAGCTTATGGGACAGGGTCTCGAACGAGCAGTACTTC.

The V and J genes are TRBV28 and TRBJ2-3, with 10 bases identical to TRBD2. V trimming: 6 bases; J trimming: 8 bases; junction bases outside the gene matches: 14. There are 16 residues in the CDR3. Germline values: CDR1 MDHEN, CDR2 SYDVKM. CDR3 DNA sequence: TGTGCCAGCAGACCCCAAGGGCCTAGCGGGAGTGGTACGCAGTATTTT. Its protein is CASRPQGPSGSGTQYF.